The 14 T cell receptor beta chains presented below share a single source sample, sequenced in a study of T-cell memory formation after mild COVID-19. TCRdb re-analysed the 5' RACE reads in MiXCR, keeping a single row per CDR3 protein. The sample lists under 300,000 distinct CDR3 sequences; about 15% were seen once. The specimen was PBMCs or a T cell subset sorted from them (not recorded which). These receptors all come from a man between 18 and 29 years old who had mild COVID-19 (a few samples of this study predate the infection). Cell type and time point are not known.

In this sample, this clonotype turned up a few times. This chain connects TRBV7-9 to TRBJ1-1; D is perhaps TRBD1 (5 bases). The CDR3 consists of 14 residues. Germline assignment: CDR1 SEHNR and CDR2 FQNEAQ (reference sequence). Trimming left V 4 bases short and J 3 bases short, with 12 bases between. The CDR3 region is CASSSAGIYTEAFF. DNA for the CDR3: TGTGCCAGCAGCTCCGCAGGGATTTACACTGAAGCTTTCTTT.

The chain carries TRBV20-1 and TRBJ2-6; D unclear. V shed 3 bases and J shed 4 bases, with 10 bases lying between them. The CDR3 totals 14 residues. Germline V gene sequence: CDR1 DFQATT, CDR2 SNEGSKA (reference sequence). Here the CDR3 DNA reads TGCAGTGCTAGCTCCCTGGCCGGGGCCAACGTCCTGACTTTC. Protein sequence: CSASSLAGANVLTF.

This clonotype occurred many times. Written as DNA, the CDR3 is TGTGCCAGCAGCTTAGACGGCAGTTCTGGGGCCAACGTCCTGACTTTC. This encodes CASSLDGSSGANVLTF. This sequence joins TRBV7-2 and TRBJ2-6; D remains unclear. V lost 1 base to trimming and J lost 1 base, with 8 bases between them. The germline V gene has CDR1 SGHTA and CDR2 FQGNSA. The CDR3 spans 16 residues.

A few counts support this clonotype. The chain has TRBV7-9 and TRBJ2-2, with a tentative D call TRBD1 (6 bases). V dropped 3 bases and J dropped 5 bases, with 10 bases sitting between them. The CDR3 has 14 amino acids. The V gene's germline CDR1 is SEHNR and CDR2 FQNEAQ (reference sequence). The CDR3 sequence: CASSFWGLTGELFF. CDR3 nucleotides: TGTGCCAGCAGCTTCTGGGGGCTAACCGGGGAGCTGTTTTTT. The whole variable domain, remainder taken from reference TRBV7-9 and TRBJ2-2, is DTGVSQNPRHKITKRGQNVTFRCDPISEHNRLYWYRQTLGQGPEFLTYFQNEAQLEKSRLLSDRFSAERPKGSFSTLEIQRTEQGDSAMYLCASSFWGLTGELFFGEGSRLTVL.

The chain recombines TRBV9 with TRBJ2-5, with D perhaps matching TRBD1 (6 bases). Germline CDR1 reads SGDLS; CDR2 reads YYNGEE. This CDR3 is built from 14 residues. Between the trimmed V and J ends, which lost 0 bases and 4 bases, there was a span of 10 bases. In DNA form, the CDR3 reads TGTGCCAGCAGCGTAGGGGGGCAGGGAGAGACCCAGTACTTC. Its protein is CASSVGGQGETQYF.

This clonotype was found a few times. V gene TRBV12-5 combines with J gene TRBJ1-2, with D unresolved. This CDR3 has 12 amino acids. Germline V gene sequence: CDR1 LGHNT, CDR2 FRNRAP. Trimming removed 6 bases at V and 4 bases at J, with 9 bases between. CDR3 bases: TGTGCTAGTGGAGGTCCTCTCTATGGCTACACCTTC. It encodes CASGGPLYGYTF.

The chain has TRBV7-9 and TRBJ1-1, with D uncertain. This CDR3 has 15 residues. Germline lookup yields CDR1 SEHNR and CDR2 FQNEAQ (reference sequence). V gave up 5 bases and J gave up 1 base, with 14 bases separating them. The CDR3 nucleotides read TGTGCCAGCAGCCCCGGGTGGTCCCGGAACACTGAAGCTTTCTTT. This sequence encodes CASSPGWSRNTEAFF.

This sequence joins TRBV4-3 and TRBJ2-7; possible D gene TRBD1, 6 bases. CDR3 length: 15 residues. With 0 bases removed from V and 3 bases from J, the gap between germline ends came to 12 bases. The germline V gene has CDR1 LGHNA and CDR2 YSLEER. The CDR3 nucleotides read TGCGCCAGCAGCCAAGATCAGGGGCTTGACTACGAGCAGTACTTC. Amino acid sequence: CASSQDQGLDYEQYF.

The chain combines TRBV7-9 with TRBJ1-2; maybe TRBD1 (5 bases). The CDR3 spans 14 residues. Germline V gene sequence: CDR1 SEHNR, CDR2 FQNEAQ (reference sequence). V shed 1 base and J shed 3 bases, with 9 bases lying between them. The DNA of the CDR3 is TGTGCCAGCAGCTTAGTAATCAGGGACTATGGCTACACCTTC. This codes for CASSLVIRDYGYTF.

The rearrangement links TRBV5-5 to TRBJ2-5, with 9 nucleotides matching TRBD1. V was pared by 0 bases and J by 4 bases, with 4 bases of the junction left unmatched. The CDR3 is 15 residues long. Germline CDR1 SGHKS, CDR2 YYEKEE (reference sequence). As DNA, the CDR3 is TGTGCCAGCAGCTTGGTGACAGGGGGGGGAGAGACCCAGTACTTC. Translation gives CASSLVTGGGETQYF. The variable domain in full, with the rest retrieved from reference TRBV5-5 and TRBJ2-5, is DAGVTQSPTHLIKTRGQQVTLRCSPISGHKSVSWYQQVLGQGPQFIFQYYEKEERGRGNFPDRFSARQFPNYSSELNVNALLLGDSALYLCASSLVTGGGETQYFGPGTRLLVL.

This clonotype was found a few times. The chain is built from TRBV19 and TRBJ1-2, with TRBD1 as a possible D gene (5 bases). In germline, CDR1 is LNHDA, CDR2 SQIVND (reference sequence). V lost 1 base, J lost 4 bases, and 13 bases lay in between. This CDR3 is 15 amino acids long. In DNA form, the CDR3 reads TGTGCCAGTAGTATAGGGGGACCTAGCCCCTATGGCTACACCTTC. Amino acids: CASSIGGPSPYGYTF.

The gene calls are TRBV6-2 or TRBV6-3 and TRBJ2-5; D possibly uses TRBD1 or TRBD2 (5 bases each). V shed 2 bases and J shed 3 bases, with 13 bases lying between them. CDR1 is MNHEY, CDR2 SVGEGT, per germline. The CDR3 contains 15 residues. The CDR3 reads CASSYPPGREETQYF. Here the CDR3 DNA reads TGTGCCAGCAGTTACCCCCCGGGACGAGAAGAGACCCAGTACTTC.

J is TRBJ1-4 and V is TRBV4-1; D is perhaps TRBD1 (5 bases). This CDR3 is 15 amino acids long. CDR1 and CDR2 from the germline V gene are MGHRA and YSYEKL. Trimming shortened V by 5 bases and J by 7 bases, and 17 bases separated the two germline ends. The CDR3 nucleotides read TGCGCCAGCAGCGTCCGGGACTCCAACGCTGAAAAACTGTTTTTT. Translation gives CASSVRDSNAEKLFF.

This clonotype came up a few times. This rearrangement joins TRBV5-1 to TRBJ2-2, with 10 positions matching TRBD1. CDR1 is SGHRS, CDR2 YFSETQ, per germline. J lost 4 bases, V lost 4 bases, and 4 bases had no gene match. CDR3 length: 15 residues. The CDR3 here is CASSGGTGVTGELFF. As DNA, the CDR3 is TGCGCCAGCAGCGGAGGGACAGGGGTCACCGGGGAGCTGTTTTTT.